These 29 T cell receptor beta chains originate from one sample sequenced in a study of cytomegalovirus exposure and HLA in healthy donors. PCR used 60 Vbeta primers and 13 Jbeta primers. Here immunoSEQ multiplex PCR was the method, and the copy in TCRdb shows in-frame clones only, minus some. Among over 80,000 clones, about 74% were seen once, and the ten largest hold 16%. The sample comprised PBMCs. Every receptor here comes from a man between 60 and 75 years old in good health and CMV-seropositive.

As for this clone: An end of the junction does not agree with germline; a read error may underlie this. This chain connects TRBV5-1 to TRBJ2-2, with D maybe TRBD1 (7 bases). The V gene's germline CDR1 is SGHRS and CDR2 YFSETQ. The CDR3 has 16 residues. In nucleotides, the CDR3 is TGCGCCTGCAGCTTGAGGGTCAGACAGGGAGGAGGGGAGCTGTTTTTT. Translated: CACSLRVRQGGGELFF. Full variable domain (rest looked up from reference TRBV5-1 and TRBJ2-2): KAGVTQTPRYLIKTRGQQVTLSCSPISGHRSVSWYQQTPGQGLQFLFEYFSETQRNKGNFPGRFSGRQFSNSRSEMNVSTLELGDSALYLCACSLRVRQGGGELFFGEGSRLTVL.

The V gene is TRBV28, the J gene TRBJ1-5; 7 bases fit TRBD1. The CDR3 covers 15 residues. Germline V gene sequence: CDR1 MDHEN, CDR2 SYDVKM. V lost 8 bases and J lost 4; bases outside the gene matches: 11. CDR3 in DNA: TGTGCCAGCTTAACTCGACAGGGTTGGAATCAGCCCCAGCATTTT. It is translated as CASLTRQGWNQPQHF.

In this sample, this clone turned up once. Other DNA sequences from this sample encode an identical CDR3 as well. The CDR3 loop reads CATSRDRGEHQPQHF. CDR3 DNA sequence: TGTGCCACCAGCAGAGATCGAGGAGAGCATCAGCCCCAGCATTTT. J is TRBJ1-5 and V is TRBV15; no clear D gene. This CDR3 comprises 15 residues. The germline V gene encodes CDR1 LNHNV and CDR2 YYDKDF (reference sequence). The V end lost 0 bases, the J end lost 5 bases, and 11 bases lay between the germline ends.

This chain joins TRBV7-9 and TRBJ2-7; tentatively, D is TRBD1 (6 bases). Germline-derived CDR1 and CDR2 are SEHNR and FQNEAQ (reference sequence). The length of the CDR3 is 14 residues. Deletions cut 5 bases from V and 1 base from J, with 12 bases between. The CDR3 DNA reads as TGTGCCAGCAGCACAGTGACAGGTTCCTACGAGCAGTACTTC. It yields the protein CASSTVTGSYEQYF.

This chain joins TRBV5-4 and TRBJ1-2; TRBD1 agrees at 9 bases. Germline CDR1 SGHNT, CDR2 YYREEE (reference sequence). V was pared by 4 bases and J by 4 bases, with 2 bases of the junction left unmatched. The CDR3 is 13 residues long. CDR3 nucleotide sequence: TGTGCCAGCAGCGCGGGACAGGGCTATGGCTACACCTTC. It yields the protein CASSAGQGYGYTF.

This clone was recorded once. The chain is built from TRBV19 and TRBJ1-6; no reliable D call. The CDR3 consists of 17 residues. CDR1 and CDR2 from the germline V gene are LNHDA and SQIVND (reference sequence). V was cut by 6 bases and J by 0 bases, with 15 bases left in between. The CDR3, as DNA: TGTGCCAGTAGCCTCCGACTCTTTAGCTCCTATAATTCACCCCTCCACTTT. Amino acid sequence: CASSLRLFSSYNSPLHF.

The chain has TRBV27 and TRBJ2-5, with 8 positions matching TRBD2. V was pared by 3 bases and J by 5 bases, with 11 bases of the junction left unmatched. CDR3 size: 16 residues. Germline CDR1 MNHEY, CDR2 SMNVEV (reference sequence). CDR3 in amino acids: CASSLRLAGLGETQYF. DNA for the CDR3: TGTGCCAGCAGTTTGCGGCTAGCGGGCTTAGGGGAGACCCAGTACTTC.

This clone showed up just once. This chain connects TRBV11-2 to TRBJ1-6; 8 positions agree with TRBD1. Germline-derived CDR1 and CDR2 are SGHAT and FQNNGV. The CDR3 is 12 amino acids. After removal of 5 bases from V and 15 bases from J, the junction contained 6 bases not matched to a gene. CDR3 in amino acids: CASSPGQAILHF. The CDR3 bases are TGTGCCAGCAGCCCGGGACAGGCCATCCTCCACTTT.

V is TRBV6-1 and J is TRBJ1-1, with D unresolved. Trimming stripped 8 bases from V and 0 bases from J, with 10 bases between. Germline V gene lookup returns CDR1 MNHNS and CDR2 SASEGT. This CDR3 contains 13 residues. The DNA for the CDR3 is TGTGCCAGCCCCGGAGGGATGAACACTGAAGCTTTCTTT. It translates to CASPGGMNTEAFF.

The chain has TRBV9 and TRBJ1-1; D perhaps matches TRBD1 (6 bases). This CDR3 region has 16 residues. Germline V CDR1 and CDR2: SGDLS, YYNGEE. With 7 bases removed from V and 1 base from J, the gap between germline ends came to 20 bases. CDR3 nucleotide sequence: TGTGCCAGCGGAGAGAGGTCAGGGGCCCGGAACACTGAAGCTTTCTTT. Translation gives CASGERSGARNTEAFF.

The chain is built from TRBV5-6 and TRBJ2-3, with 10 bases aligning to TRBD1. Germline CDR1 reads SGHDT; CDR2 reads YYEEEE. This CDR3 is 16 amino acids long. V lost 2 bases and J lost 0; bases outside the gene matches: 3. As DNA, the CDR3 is TGTGCCAGCAGCTTAACGGGACAGGGGAGCACAGATACGCAGTATTTT. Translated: CASSLTGQGSTDTQYF.

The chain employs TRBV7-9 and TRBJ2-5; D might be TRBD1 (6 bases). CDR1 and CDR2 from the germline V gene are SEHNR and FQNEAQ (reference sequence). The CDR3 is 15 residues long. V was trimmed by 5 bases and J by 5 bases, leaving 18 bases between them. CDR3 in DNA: TGTGCCAGCAGCGGACGCCACAGGACAGTCGAGACCCAGTACTTC. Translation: CASSGRHRTVETQYF.

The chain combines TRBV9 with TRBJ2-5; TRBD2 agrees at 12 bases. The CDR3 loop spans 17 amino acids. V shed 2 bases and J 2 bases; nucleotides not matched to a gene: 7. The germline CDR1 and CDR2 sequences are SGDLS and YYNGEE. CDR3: CASSVPTGTSGQETQYF. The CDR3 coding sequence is TGTGCCAGCAGCGTTCCTACGGGGACTAGCGGGCAAGAGACCCAGTACTTC.

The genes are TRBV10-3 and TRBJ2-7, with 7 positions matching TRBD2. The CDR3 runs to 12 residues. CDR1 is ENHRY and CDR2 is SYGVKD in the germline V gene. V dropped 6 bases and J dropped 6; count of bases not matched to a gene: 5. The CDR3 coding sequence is TGTGCCATCAGGGGGGGGTCAGCCGAGCAGTACTTC. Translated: CAIRGGSAEQYF.

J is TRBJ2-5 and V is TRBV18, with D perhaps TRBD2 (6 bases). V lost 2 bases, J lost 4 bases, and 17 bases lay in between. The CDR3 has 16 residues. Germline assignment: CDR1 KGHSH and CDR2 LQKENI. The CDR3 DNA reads TGTGCCAGCTCACCAAGGGTAGACCCCGGGAGAGAGACCCAGTACTTC. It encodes CASSPRVDPGRETQYF.

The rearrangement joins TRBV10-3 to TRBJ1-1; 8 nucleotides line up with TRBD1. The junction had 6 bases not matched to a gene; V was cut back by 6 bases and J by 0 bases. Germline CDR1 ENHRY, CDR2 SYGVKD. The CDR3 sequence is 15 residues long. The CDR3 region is CAIRVYRGMNTEAFF. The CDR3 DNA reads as TGTGCCATCAGAGTCTACAGGGGGATGAACACTGAAGCTTTCTTT.

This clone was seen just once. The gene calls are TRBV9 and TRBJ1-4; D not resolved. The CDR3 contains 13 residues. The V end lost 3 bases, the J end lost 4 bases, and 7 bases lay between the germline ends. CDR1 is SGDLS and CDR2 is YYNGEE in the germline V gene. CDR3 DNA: TGTGCCAGCAGCGCCAGCGGTAATGAAAAACTGTTTTTT. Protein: CASSASGNEKLFF.

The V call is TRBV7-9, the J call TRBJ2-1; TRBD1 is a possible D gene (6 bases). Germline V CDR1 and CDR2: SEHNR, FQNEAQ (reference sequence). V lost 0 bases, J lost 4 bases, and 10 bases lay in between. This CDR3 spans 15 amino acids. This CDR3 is CASSLALTGYNEQFF. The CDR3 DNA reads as TGTGCCAGCAGCTTAGCATTAACAGGGTACAATGAGCAGTTCTTC.

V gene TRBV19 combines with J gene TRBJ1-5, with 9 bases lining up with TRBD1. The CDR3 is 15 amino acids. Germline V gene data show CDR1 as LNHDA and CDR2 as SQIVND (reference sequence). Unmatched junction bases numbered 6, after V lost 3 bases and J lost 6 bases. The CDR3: CASSIKTGGFQPQHF. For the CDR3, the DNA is TGTGCCAGTAGTATCAAGACAGGGGGATTTCAGCCCCAGCATTTT.

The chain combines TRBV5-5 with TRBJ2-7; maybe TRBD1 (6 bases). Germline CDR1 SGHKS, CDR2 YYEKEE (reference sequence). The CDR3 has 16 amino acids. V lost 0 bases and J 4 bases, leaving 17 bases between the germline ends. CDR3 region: CASSLVGVGARYEQYF. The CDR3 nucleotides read TGTGCCAGCAGCTTGGTCGGGGTGGGGGCAAGGTACGAGCAGTACTTC. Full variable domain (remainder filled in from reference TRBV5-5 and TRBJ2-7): DAGVTQSPTHLIKTRGQQVTLRCSPISGHKSVSWYQQVLGQGPQFIFQYYEKEERGRGNFPDRFSARQFPNYSSELNVNALLLGDSALYLCASSLVGVGARYEQYFGPGTRLTVT.

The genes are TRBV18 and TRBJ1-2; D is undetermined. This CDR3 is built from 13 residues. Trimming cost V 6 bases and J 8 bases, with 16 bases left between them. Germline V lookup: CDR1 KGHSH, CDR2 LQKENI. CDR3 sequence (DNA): TGTGCCAGCTCTCCCGGAGGGCCAAAGGGCTACACCTTC. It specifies CASSPGGPKGYTF.

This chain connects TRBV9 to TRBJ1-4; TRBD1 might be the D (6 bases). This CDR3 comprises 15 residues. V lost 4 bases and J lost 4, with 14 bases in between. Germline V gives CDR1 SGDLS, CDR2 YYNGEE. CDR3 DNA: TGTGCCAGCAGCCCCAGAGGGGGGGGTAATGAAAAACTGTTTTTT. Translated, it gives CASSPRGGGNEKLFF.

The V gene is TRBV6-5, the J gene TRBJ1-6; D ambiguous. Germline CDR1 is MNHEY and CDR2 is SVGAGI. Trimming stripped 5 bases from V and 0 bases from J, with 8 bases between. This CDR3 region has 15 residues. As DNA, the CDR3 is TGTGCCAGCAGTGTCGTTCGCTCCTATAATTCACCCCTCCACTTT. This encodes CASSVVRSYNSPLHF.

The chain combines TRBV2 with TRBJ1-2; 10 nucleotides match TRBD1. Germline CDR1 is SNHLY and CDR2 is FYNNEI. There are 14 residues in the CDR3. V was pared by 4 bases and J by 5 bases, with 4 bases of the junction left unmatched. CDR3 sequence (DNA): TGTGCCAGCAGTGGGTCGGACAGGGGGTATGGCTACACCTTC. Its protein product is CASSGSDRGYGYTF.

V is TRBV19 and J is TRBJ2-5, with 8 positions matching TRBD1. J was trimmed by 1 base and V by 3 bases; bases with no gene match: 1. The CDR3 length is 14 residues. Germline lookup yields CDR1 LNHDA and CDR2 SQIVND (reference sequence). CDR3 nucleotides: TGTGCCAGTAGTATCCAGGGGGCCCAAGAGACCCAGTACTTC. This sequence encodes CASSIQGAQETQYF.

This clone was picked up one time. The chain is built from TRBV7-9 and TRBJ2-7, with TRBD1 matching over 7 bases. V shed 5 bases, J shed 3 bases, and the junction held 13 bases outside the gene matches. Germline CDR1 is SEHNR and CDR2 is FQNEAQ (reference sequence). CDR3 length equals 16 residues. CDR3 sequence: CASSGTDRARFYEQYF. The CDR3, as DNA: TGTGCCAGCAGCGGAACAGACAGGGCCCGCTTCTACGAGCAGTACTTC. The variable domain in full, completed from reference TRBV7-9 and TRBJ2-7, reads DTGVSQNPRHKITKRGQNVTFRCDPISEHNRLYWYRQTLGQGPEFLTYFQNEAQLEKSRLLSDRFSAERPKGSFSTLEIQRTEQGDSAMYLCASSGTDRARFYEQYFGPGTRLTVT.

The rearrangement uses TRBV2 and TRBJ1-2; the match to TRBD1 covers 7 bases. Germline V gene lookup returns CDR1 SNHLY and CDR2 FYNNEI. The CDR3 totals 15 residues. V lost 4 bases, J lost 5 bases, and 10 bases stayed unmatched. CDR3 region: CASSAGRGALYGYTF. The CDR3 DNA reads TGTGCCAGCAGTGCGGGCAGGGGGGCCCTTTATGGCTACACCTTC.

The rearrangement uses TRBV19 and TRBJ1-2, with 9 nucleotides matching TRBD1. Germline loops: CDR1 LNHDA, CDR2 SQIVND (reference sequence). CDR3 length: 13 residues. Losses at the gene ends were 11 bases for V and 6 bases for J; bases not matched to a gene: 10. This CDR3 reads CAGRGQGTDGYTF. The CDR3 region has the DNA TGTGCCGGTCGAGGACAGGGGACGGATGGCTACACCTTC.

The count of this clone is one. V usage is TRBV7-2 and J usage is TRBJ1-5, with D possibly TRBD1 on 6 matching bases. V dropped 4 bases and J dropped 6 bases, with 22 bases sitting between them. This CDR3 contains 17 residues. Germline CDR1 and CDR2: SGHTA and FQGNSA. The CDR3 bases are TGTGCCAGCAGCTCAGGGCAGGGGCCGGGGTATGGTCAGCCCCAGCATTTT. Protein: CASSSGQGPGYGQPQHF.